This T cell receptor beta chain was identified during a study of blood T cell repertoires in COVID-19. Looking at the study overall: Collection of acute and convalescent COVID-19 samples took place in the United States, Italy and Spain. T cells, B-cell-depleted T cells, or PBMCs supplied cDNA or gDNA.

Trimming stripped 1 base from V and 6 bases from J, with 7 bases between. Germline V lookup: CDR1 LGHDT, CDR2 YNNKEL (reference sequence). CDR3 length: 12 amino acids. The repertoire was sequenced with immunoSEQ multiplex PCR; TCRdb's copy has only in-frame clones and lacks some. The sample shows about 58,000 clones, just under 90% of them seen only once. V usage is TRBV3-1 (or the pseudogene TRBV3-2) and J usage is TRBJ2-7; D is unresolved. The sequence was obtained from a man aged 60 to 75 with acute or convalescent COVID-19. The sequencing input was peripheral blood. This CDR3 is CASSQVGCEQYF. The CDR3 nucleotides read TGTGCCAGCAGCCAAGTCGGGTGCGAGCAGTACTTC.